This TCR beta chain comes out of a study of blood T cell repertoires in COVID-19. Study-level information: The analysed material was cDNA or gDNA that came from T cells, B-cell-depleted T cells, or PBMCs.

Libraries were prepared by immunoSEQ multiplex PCR; TCRdb keeps only in-frame clonotypes and omits some of them. The table lists fewer than 300,000 clones, 80% to 95% of them singletons. Cohort allocation depended upon clinical history that participants reported. The CDR3 runs to 17 residues. With V trimmed by 0 bases and J by 3 bases, 7 bases remained unmatched. Per the germline V gene, CDR1 is LNHNV and CDR2 is YYDKDF (reference sequence). The sample was PBMCs or T cells enriched from blood (not recorded which). This sequence was found in a woman between 25 and 40 years old who had recovered from COVID-19. The V gene is TRBV15, the J gene TRBJ2-1; 8 nucleotides match TRBD2. The CDR3 spells CATSRERSGRGYNEQFF. CDR3 DNA sequence: TGTGCCACCAGCAGAGAGCGAAGCGGGAGAGGCTACAATGAGCAGTTCTTC.